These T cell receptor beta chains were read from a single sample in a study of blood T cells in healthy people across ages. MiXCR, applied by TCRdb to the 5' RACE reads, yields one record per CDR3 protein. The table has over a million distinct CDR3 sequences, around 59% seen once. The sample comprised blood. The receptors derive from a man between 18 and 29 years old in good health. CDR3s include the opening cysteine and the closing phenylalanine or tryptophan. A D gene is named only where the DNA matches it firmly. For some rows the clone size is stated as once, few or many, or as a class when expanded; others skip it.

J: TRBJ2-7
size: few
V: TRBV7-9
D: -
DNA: TGTGCCAGCAGCTTAGCCCCGGACAATCCCAGAGCATACGAGCAGTACTTC
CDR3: CASSLAPDNPRAYEQYF

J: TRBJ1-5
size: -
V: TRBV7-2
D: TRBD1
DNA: TGTGCCAGCAGCTTAGGGGCAGGGGGGATCAATCAGCCCCAGCATTTT
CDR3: CASSLGAGGINQPQHF

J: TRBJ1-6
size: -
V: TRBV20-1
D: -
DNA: TGCAGTGCCCCCTCAGGGTCTTCACCCCTCCACTTT
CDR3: CSAPSGSSPLHF

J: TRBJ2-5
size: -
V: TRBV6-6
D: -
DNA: TGTGCCACGGCCGTGGAGACCCAGTACTTC
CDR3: CATAVETQYF

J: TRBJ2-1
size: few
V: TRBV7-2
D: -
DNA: TGTGCCAGCAGCTTAGATCCAATCGGGGAGCAGTTCTTC
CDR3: CASSLDPIGEQFF

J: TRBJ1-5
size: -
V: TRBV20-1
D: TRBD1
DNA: TGCAGTGCTAGACCGGGACAGGTCGATCAGCCCCAGCATTTT
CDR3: CSARPGQVDQPQHF

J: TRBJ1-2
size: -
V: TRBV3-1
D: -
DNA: TGTGCCAGCAGCCAAGCAGGGCAAACTAACTATGGCTACACCTTC
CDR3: CASSQAGQTNYGYTF

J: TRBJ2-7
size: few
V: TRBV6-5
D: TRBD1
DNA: TGTGCCAGCAGTTTCGACAGGGCCTCCTACGAGCAGTACTTC
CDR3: CASSFDRASYEQYF

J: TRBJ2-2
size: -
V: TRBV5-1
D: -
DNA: TGCGCCAGCAGCCCCCAAGTCGCCGGGGAGCTGTTTTTT
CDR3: CASSPQVAGELFF

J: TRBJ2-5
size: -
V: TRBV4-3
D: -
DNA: TGCGCCAGCAGCCAAGATTCACAGTCGGAGACCCAGTACTTC
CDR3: CASSQDSQSETQYF

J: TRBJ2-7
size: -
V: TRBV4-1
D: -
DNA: TGCGCCAGCAGCCAAACCAGGGGCCTGGAGGGCTACGAGCAGTACTTC
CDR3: CASSQTRGLEGYEQYF

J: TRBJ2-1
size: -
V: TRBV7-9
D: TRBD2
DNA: TGTGCCAGCAGCCCCCCCTCGGCGGGGGGCTCAGACAATGAGCAGTTCTTC
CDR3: CASSPPSAGGSDNEQFF

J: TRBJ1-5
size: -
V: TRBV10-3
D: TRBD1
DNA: TGTGCCATCGGACAGGGGAATCAGCCCCAGCATTTT
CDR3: CAIGQGNQPQHF

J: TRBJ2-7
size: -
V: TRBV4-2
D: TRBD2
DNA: TGTGCCAGCAGCCATCTCATGCGGGAGGGGAACTACGAGCAGTACTTC
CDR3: CASSHLMREGNYEQYF

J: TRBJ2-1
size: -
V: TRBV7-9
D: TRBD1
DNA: TGTGCCAGCAGCATACAGGGGTCGGATGAGCAGTTCTTC
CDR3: CASSIQGSDEQFF

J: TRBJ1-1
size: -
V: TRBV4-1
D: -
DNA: TGCGCCAGCAGCCAAGAGGCCGGGGCCGGAGCTTTCTTT
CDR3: CASSQEAGAGAFF

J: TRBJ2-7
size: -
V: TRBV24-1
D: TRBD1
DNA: TGTGCCACCAGTGATTTCAGGGGGAGCTCCTACAATGAGCAGTACTTC
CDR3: CATSDFRGSSYNEQYF

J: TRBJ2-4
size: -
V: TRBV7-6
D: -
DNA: TGTGCCAGCAGCGCATACACAGGGACGGGGCGGAACATTCAGTACTTC
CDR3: CASSAYTGTGRNIQYF

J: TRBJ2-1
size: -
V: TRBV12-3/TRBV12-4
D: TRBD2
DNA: TGTGCCAGCAGTTCTCCCCCAGCGGGGTACAATGAGCAGTTCTTC
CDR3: CASSSPPAGYNEQFF

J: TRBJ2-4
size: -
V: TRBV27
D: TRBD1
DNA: TGTGCCAGCAGTCCCCACCAAGACAGGGGGGATAGGAACATTCAGTACTTC
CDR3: CASSPHQDRGDRNIQYF

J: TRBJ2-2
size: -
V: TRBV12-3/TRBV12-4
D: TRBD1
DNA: TGTGCCAGCAGTCCGGGACAGGGAGACACCGGGGAGCTGTTTTTT
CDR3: CASSPGQGDTGELFF

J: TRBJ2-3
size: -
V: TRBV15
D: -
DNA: TGTGCCACCAGCGCAGGGGCCCGCACAGATACGCAGTATTTT
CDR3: CATSAGARTDTQYF

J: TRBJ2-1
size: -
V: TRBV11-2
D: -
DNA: TGTGCCAGCAGCTTAATCTGGGACAATGAGCAGTTCTTC
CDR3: CASSLIWDNEQFF

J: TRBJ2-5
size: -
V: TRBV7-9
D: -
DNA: TGTGCCACCACACCTACAGGGCCGGAGACCCAGTACTTC
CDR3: CATTPTGPETQYF

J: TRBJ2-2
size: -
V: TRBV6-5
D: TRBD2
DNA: TGTGCCAGCAGTTCCCCCTCTGGCGGGAGCGGAACCGGGGAGCTGTTTTTT
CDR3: CASSSPSGGSGTGELFF

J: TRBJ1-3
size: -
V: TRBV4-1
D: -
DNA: TGCGCCAGCAGCCAAGAGAAAAGGGATACTGGAAACACCATATATTTT
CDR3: CASSQEKRDTGNTIYF

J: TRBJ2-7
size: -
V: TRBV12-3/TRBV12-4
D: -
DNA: TGTGCCGCCAGCAGCTCCCTGGCCAACGAGCAGTACTTC
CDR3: CAASSSLANEQYF

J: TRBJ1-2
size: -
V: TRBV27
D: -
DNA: TGTGCCAGCAGTTTGGGGGGGCACTATGGCTACACCTTC
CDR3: CASSLGGHYGYTF

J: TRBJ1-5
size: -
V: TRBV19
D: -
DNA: TGTGCCAGTAGTATTCAGGGTATGGGTCCTAATCAGCCCCAGCATTTT
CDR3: CASSIQGMGPNQPQHF

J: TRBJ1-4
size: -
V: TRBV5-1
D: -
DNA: TGCGCCAGCAGCTTGGGCACAAGTGTTCTCGAAAAACTGTTTTTT
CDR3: CASSLGTSVLEKLFF

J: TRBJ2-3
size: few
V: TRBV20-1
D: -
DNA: TGCAGTGCTACTAGACAGGACAGACGATTCACAGATACGCAGTATTTT
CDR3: CSATRQDRRFTDTQYF

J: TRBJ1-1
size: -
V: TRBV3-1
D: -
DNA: TGTGCCAGCAGCCAAGCGGCGGAGTACACTGAAGCTTTCTTT
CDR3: CASSQAAEYTEAFF

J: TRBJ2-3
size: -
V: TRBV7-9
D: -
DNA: TGTGCCAGCAGCCCGACCCGCGGGCCCACAGATACGCAGTATTTT
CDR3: CASSPTRGPTDTQYF

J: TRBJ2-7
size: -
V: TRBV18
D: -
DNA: TGTGCCAGCTCACTCCCTCCGGACAGTCTCGAGCAGTACTTC
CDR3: CASSLPPDSLEQYF

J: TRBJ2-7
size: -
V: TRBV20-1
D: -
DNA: TGCAGTGCGCTCATTTTGAGGGGCTACGAGCAGTACTTC
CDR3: CSALILRGYEQYF